The T cell receptor beta chain described here comes from a study of post-analysis software for immune sequencing data. CDR1 and CDR2 from the germline V gene are SGDLS and YYNGEE. This CDR3 is 14 amino acids long. Sequencing libraries made from TCR beta cDNA carried unique molecular identifiers. TCRdb re-called the PCR reads through MiXCR, storing one row per CDR3 protein. The data show about 160,000 distinct CDR3 sequences, with about 37% seen just once and roughly 28% held by the top ten. As concerns this clonotype: At one of its ends the junction is not consistent with the germline gene, which may arise from a read error.

The source is a girl aged 5 to 17 with multiple sclerosis. The V gene is TRBV9, the J gene TRBJ2-1, with unresolved D. The sequenced sample was blood, obtained after autologous hematopoietic stem cell transplantation. The CDR3 loop is CARSPRFSYNEQFF. CDR3 in DNA: TGTGCCCGCAGCCCCCGATTCTCCTACAATGAGCAGTTCTTC.